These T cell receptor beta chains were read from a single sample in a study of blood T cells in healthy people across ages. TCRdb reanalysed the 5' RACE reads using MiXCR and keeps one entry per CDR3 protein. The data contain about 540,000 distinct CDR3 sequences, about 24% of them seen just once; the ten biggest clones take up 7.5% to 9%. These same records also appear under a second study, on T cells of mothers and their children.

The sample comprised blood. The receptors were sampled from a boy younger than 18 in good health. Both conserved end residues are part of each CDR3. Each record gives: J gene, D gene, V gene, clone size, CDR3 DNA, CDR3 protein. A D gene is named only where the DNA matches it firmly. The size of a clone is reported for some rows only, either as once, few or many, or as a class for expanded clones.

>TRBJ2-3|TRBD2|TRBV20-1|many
TGCAGTGCTAGAGTAGCTAGCGGGGGTTTCAGCACAGATACGCAGTATTTT
CSARVASGGFSTDTQYF
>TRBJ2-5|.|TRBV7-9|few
TGTGCCAGCAGCTCGGTCCAATGGGAGACCCAGTACTTC
CASSSVQWETQYF
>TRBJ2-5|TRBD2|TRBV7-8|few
TGTGCCAGCAGAAACGGAGGACTAGCGGGAGGGTGGTCAGAGACCCAGTACTTC
CASRNGGLAGGWSETQYF
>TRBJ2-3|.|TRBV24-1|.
TGTGCCACCAGTGGGGGGACCACAGATACGCAGTATTTT
CATSGGTTDTQYF
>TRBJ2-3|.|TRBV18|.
TGTGCCAGCTCACCCGGGCTTCAGTATTTT
CASSPGLQYF
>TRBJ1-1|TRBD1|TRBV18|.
TGTGCCAGCTCCGAAAGGCAGGGGGTGAACACTGAAGCTTTCTTT
CASSERQGVNTEAFF
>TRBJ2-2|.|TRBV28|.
TGTGCCAGCAGTTGGACCAATTATTTAACGGGATTAGTCGGGGAAACCGGGGAGCTGTTTTTT
CASSWTNYLTGLVGETGELFF
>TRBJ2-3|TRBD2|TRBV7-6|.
TGTGCCAGCAGCTTGGGGACTAGCGGGATCACAGATACGCAGTATTTT
CASSLGTSGITDTQYF
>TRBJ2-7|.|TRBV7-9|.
TGTGCCAGCAGCTTAAGTGTGGGGCTGCGGTCCTACGAGCAGTACTTC
CASSLSVGLRSYEQYF
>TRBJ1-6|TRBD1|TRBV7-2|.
TGTGCCAGCAGCAAAACGACAGGGAGGAATCCACCCCTCCACTTT
CASSKTTGRNPPLHF
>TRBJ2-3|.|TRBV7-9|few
TGTGCCAGCAGCCTCCGACACTCCTACGATCGGGATACGCAGTATTTT
CASSLRHSYDRDTQYF
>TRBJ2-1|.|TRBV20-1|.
TGCAGTGCTGGTCCTAGAGACGATGAGCAGTTCTTC
CSAGPRDDEQFF
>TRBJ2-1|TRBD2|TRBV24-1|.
TGTGCCACCAGTGTGGGACTAGCGGGATCCCAGGCAACCTACAATGAGCAGTTCTTC
CATSVGLAGSQATYNEQFF
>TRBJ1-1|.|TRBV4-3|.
TGCGCCAGCAGCCAAGGGACGGAATTGAACACTGAAGCTTTCTTT
CASSQGTELNTEAFF
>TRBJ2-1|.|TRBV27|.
TGTGCCAGCAGCCCTGGACGGACCTTTAACCACAATGAGCAGTTCTTC
CASSPGRTFNHNEQFF
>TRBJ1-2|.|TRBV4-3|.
TGCGCCAGCAGCCAAGAACGGGGGGCGGGAGGCTACACCTTC
CASSQERGAGGYTF
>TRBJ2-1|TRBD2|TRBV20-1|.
TGCAGTGCTAGAGACCTAGCGGACTCCTACAATGAGCAGTTCTTC
CSARDLADSYNEQFF